This T cell receptor (beta chain) is drawn from a study of CD8 T cells in Susac syndrome (dated by TCRdb to the late 2010s). Regarding the study in general: Whether CD8+ T cell activation and differentiation in Susac syndrome was antigen driven was tested using repertoire sequencing.

What the research found in general, with its limitations: The study acknowledged that relatively few individuals were included in the TCR sequencing and HLA analysis.

The CDR3 runs 16 residues from the cysteine to the phenylalanine. Kept here is only the CDR3 DNA, which spans 48 bases and is read in frame from base 1. The germline V gene supplies CDR1 SGHTA and CDR2 FQGNSA. V sheds 2 bases and J sheds 3 bases, leaving 13 bases between their ends. High-throughput TCR beta sequencing profiled peripheral blood CD8+ and CD4+ T cells from healthy donors, Susac syndrome patients and multiple sclerosis patients. Multiple sclerosis controls were treatment-naive patients with stable or active relapsing-remitting disease fulfilling revised McDonald criteria. Bulk CD8+ and CD4+ T cells were purified magnetically by negative isolation, whereas CD8+ TEMRA cells were enriched by FACS. Blood was drawn into EDTA tubes, processed within 24 hours, and PBMCs were isolated by density gradient centrifugation. PBMCs intended for TCR sequencing were cryopreserved in liquid nitrogen and were subsequently thawed in a 37 degrees C water bath. The sorted or isolated CD4+, CD8+ and CD8+ TEMRA cells had a purity of 90% or higher.

RNA was extracted with the RNeasy kit and roughly 0.5 to 1 ug was reverse transcribed using random hexamers. The immunoSEQ multiplex PCR assay, covering 54 Vbeta and 13 Jbeta segments, was used to amplify TCR beta CDR3 regions. To correct PCR amplification bias, a synthetic template baseline was used for both primer optimization and computational correction. The paper's data handling went like this. Reads were annotated to V, D and J genes per IMGT and analyzed with immunoSEQ Analyzer, keeping only productive sequences. To calculate clonality, Shannon entropy was normalized by log2 of the number of productive unique sequences and then subtracted from one. For each patient and control, public and private clones were evaluated among the 100 most prevalent clones. A clone was defined as Susac-specific if it was absent from the healthy and MS cohorts, from 1052 published viral clones and from other ImmuneACCESS disease sequences. TCRdb reworked the public reads: Q25 trimming with fastp, MiXCR clone assembly, productive beta chains retained. Rows are unified per CDR3 protein, each entry keeping the most common DNA and genes. The V and J calls reflect TCRdb's pipeline rather than the authors' work. Here the sample has under 250,000 distinct CDR3 sequences; over 85% occur a single time. The ten largest clones add up to approximately 0.072% of the sample.

Points on this clonotype: Its antigen specificity is not known. Nothing much larger sits one base from this clone, and base qualities are not available.

The chain uses TRBV7-2 and TRBJ2-2; D gene: possibly TRBD1, on 6 matching bases. This TCR was sampled from a human donor with multiple sclerosis. The sample consisted of CD4+ T cells from PBMCs. The CDR3 is CASSLRAGADTGELFF. The DNA reads as follows: TGTGCCAGCAGCTTAAGGGCAGGGGCGGACACCGGGGAGCTGTTTTTT.